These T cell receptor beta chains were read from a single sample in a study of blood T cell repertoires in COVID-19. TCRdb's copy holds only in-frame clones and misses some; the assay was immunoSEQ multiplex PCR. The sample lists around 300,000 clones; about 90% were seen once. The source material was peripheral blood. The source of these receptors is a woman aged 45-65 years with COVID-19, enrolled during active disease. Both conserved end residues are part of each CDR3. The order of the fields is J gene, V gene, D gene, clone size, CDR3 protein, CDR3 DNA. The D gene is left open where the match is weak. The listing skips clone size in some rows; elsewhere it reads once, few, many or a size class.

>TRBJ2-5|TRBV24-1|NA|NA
CATSDLGGRVQYF
TGTGCCACCAGTGATTTGGGGGGCAGGGTCCAGTACTTC
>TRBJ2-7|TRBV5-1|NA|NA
CASSFLSYEQYF
TGCGCCAGCAGCTTTCTCTCCTACGAGCAGTACTTC
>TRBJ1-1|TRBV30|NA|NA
CAWSVGLLSPTEAFF
TGTGCCTGGAGTGTAGGACTCCTAAGTCCCACTGAAGCTTTCTTT
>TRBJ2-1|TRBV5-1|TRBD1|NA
CASSLRGGTGAYNEQFF
TGCGCCAGCAGCTTGAGGGGTGGGACAGGAGCCTACAATGAGCAGTTCTTC
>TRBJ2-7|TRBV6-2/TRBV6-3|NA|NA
CASSFDIGGYEQYF
TGTGCCAGCAGTTTCGATATCGGGGGCTACGAGCAGTACTTC
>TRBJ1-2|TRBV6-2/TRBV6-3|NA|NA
CASSRGGQGYTF
TGTGCCAGCAGTCGAGGCGGGCAAGGCTACACCTTC
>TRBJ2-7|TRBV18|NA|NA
CASSPLGDEQYF
TGTGCCAGCTCACCCCTTGGAGACGAGCAGTACTTC
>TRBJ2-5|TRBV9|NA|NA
CASSVATGSGQETQYF
TGTGCCAGCAGCGTAGCTACGGGTAGCGGACAAGAGACCCAGTACTTC
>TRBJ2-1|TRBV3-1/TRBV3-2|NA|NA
CASSLTGGSAYNEQFF
TGTGCCAGCAGTCTTACCGGGGGATCAGCCTACAATGAGCAGTTCTTC
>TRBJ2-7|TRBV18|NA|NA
CASSPTGQGEQYF
TGTGCCAGCTCACCCACAGGGCAAGGCGAGCAGTACTTC
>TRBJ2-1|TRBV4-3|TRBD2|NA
CASSHEGLAGYNEQFF
TGCGCCAGCAGCCATGAGGGACTAGCGGGTTACAATGAGCAGTTCTTC
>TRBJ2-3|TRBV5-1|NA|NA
CASSFGEDTQYF
TGCGCCAGCAGCTTTGGGGAGGATACGCAGTATTTT
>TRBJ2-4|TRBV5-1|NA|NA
CASSSSRGNIQYF
TGCGCCAGCAGCTCATCCCGGGGAAACATTCAGTACTTC
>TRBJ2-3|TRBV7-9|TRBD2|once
CASSSTSGRGDTQYF
TGTGCCAGCAGCTCGACTAGCGGGAGAGGTGATACGCAGTATTTT
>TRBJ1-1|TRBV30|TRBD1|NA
CAWRDRGSATEAFF
TGTGCCTGGAGGGACAGGGGTTCTGCCACTGAAGCTTTCTTT
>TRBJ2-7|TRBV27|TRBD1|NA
CASSLLGQGALGEQYF
TGTGCCAGCAGTTTACTAGGACAGGGGGCCCTAGGGGAGCAGTACTTC
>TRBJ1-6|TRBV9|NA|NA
CASSREGPNSPLHF
TGTGCCAGCAGCAGGGAGGGGCCAAATTCACCCCTCCACTTT
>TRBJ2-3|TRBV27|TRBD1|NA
CASSPTGDARNTQYF
TGTGCCAGCAGTCCGACAGGGGACGCGCGTAATACGCAGTATTTT
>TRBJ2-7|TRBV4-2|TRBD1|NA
CASSQGTGGAYEQYF
TGTGCCAGCAGCCAAGGGACAGGGGGCGCTTACGAGCAGTACTTC
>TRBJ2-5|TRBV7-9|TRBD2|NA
CASSLTSGTQETQYF
TGTGCCAGCAGCTTAACTAGCGGGACCCAAGAGACCCAGTACTTC
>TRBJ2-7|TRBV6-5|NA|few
CASSFKRGEPSYEQYF
TGTGCCAGCAGTTTCAAACGCGGGGAGCCCTCCTACGAGCAGTACTTC
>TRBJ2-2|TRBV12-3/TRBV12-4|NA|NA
CASSLVGTGELFF
TGTGCCAGCAGTTTGGTCGGCACCGGGGAGCTGTTTTTT